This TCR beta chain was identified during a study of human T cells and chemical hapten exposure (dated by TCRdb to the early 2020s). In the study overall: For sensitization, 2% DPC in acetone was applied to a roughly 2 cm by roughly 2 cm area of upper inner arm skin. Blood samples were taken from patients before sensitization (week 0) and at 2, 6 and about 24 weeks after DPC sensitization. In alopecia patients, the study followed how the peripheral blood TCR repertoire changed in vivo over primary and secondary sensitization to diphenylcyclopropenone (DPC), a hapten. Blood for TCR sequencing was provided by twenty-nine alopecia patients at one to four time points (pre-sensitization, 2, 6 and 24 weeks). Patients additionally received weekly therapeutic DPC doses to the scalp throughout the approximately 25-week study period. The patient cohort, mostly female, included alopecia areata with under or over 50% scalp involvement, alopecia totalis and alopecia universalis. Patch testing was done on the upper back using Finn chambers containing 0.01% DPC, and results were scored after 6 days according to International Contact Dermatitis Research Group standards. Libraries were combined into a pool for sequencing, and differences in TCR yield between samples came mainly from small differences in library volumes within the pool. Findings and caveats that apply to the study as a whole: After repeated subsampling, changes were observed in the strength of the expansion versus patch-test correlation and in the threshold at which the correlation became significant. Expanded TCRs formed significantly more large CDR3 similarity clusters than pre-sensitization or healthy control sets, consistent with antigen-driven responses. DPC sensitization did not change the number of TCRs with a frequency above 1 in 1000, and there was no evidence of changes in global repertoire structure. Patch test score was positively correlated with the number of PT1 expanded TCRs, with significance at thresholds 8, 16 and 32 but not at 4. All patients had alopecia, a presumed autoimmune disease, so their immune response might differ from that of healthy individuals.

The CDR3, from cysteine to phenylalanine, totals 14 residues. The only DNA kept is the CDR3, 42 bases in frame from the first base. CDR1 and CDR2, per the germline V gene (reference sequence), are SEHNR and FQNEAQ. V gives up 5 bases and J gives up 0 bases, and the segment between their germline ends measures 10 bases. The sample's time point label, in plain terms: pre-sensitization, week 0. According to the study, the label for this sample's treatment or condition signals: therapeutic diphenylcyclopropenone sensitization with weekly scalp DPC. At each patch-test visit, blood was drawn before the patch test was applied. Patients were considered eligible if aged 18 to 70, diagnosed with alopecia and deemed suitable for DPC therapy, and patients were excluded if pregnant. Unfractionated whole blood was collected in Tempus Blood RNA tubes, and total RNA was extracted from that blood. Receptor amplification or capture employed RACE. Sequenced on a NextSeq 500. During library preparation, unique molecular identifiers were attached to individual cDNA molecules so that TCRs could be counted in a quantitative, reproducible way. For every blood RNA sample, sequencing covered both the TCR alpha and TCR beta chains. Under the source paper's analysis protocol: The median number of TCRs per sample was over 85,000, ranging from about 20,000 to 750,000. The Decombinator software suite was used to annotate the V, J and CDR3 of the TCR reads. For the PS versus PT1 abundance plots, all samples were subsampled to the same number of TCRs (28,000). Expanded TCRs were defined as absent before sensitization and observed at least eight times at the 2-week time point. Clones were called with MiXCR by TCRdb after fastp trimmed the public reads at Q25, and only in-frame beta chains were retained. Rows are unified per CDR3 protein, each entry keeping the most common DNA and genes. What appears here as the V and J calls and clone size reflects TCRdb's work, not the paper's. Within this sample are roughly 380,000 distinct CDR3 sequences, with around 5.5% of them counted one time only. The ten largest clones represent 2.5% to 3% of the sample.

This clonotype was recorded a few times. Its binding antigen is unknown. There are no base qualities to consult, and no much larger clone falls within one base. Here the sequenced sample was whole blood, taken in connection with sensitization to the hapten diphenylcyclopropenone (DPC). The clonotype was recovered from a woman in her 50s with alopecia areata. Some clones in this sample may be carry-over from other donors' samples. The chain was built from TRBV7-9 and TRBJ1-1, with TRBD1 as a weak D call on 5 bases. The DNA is TGTGCCAGCAGCCAATCGGGGCTGAACACTGAAGCTTTCTTT. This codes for CASSQSGLNTEAFF. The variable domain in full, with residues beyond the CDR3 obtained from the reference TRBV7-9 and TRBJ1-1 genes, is DTGVSQNPRHKITKRGQNVTFRCDPISEHNRLYWYRQTLGQGPEFLTYFQNEAQLEKSRLLSDRFSAERPKGSFSTLEIQRTEQGDSAMYLCASSQSGLNTEAFFGQGTRLTVV.